What follows are 20 T cell receptor beta chains derived from one specimen sequenced in a study of cytomegalovirus exposure and HLA in healthy donors. Amplification used 60 Vbeta primers and 13 Jbeta primers. Using immunoSEQ multiplex PCR, the repertoire was profiled, and TCRdb retains in-frame clones only, with some absent. The sample lists 72,000 or so clones, around 78% occurring once. The source material was PBMCs. Receptors originate from a man between 18 and 35 years old in good health and CMV-seropositive.

This sequence joins TRBV29-1 and TRBJ2-5; 7 bases line up with TRBD1. V shed 6 bases and J 2 bases; nucleotides not matched to a gene: 6. Germline CDR1 SQVTM, CDR2 ANQGSEA. There are 13 residues in the CDR3. In DNA form, the CDR3 reads TGCAGCGTCGGGGACAGTCCACAAGAGACCCAGTACTTC. Residues: CSVGDSPQETQYF.

The chain carries TRBV2 and TRBJ2-1, with 9 bases fitting TRBD1. This CDR3 spans 14 amino acids. V was clipped by 6 bases and J by 9 bases; unmatched bases: 9. Germline V gene sequence: CDR1 SNHLY, CDR2 FYNNEI. In nucleotides, the CDR3 is TGTGCCAGCAGGGAGGACAGGGGAAATGTTGAGCAGTTCTTC. Protein product: CASREDRGNVEQFF. The full variable domain, in which reference TRBV2 and TRBJ2-1 provide the parts outside the CDR3, is EPEVTQTPSHQVTQMGQEVILRCVPISNHLYFYWYRQILGQKVEFLVSFYNNEISEKSEIFDDQFSVERPDGSNFTLKIRSTKLEDSAMYFCASREDRGNVEQFFGPGTRLTVL.

The chain uses TRBV6-5 and TRBJ2-7; 10 bases line up with TRBD1. CDR3 length: 15 residues. Germline V gives CDR1 MNHEY, CDR2 SVGAGI. The V segment lost 6 bases and the J segment 3 bases; nucleotides outside the gene matches: 8. The CDR3 DNA is TGTGCCAGCAGACGAGGACAGGGGGGTTACTACGAGCAGTACTTC. Encoded protein: CASRRGQGGYYEQYF.

Written as DNA, the CDR3 is TGCGCCAGCAGCCAGGCCGGGACAGTCAATCAGCCCCAGCATTTT. Residues: CASSQAGTVNQPQHF. The chain combines TRBV4-1 with TRBJ1-5; 7 nucleotides line up with TRBD1. This CDR3 is built from 15 residues. Germline V lookup: CDR1 MGHRA, CDR2 YSYEKL. V shed 3 bases, J shed 3 bases, and the junction held 5 bases outside the gene matches.

The chain is built from TRBV6-1 and TRBJ1-2, with unresolved D. Germline V gives CDR1 MNHNS, CDR2 SASEGT. This CDR3 spans 16 amino acids. The V end lost 0 bases, the J end lost 4 bases, and 15 bases lay between the germline ends. CDR3 nucleotide sequence: TGTGCCAGCAGTGAAGCAGTAGAGGGCAGGACCTATGGCTACACCTTC. As protein: CASSEAVEGRTYGYTF.

The genes are TRBV7-9 and TRBJ1-4; tentatively, D is TRBD1 (5 bases). V lost 0 bases to trimming and J lost 7 bases, with 6 bases between them. This CDR3 has 13 residues. CDR1 is SEHNR, CDR2 FQNEAQ, per germline (reference sequence). Written as DNA, the CDR3 is TGTGCCAGCAGCTTAGCAGGGGCTGAAAAACTGTTTTTT. Translated: CASSLAGAEKLFF.

The J gene is TRBJ2-7, the V gene TRBV7-6; 10 bases fit TRBD1. V was clipped by 5 bases and J by 3 bases; unmatched bases: 7. This CDR3 spans 15 amino acids. The germline V gene has CDR1 SGHVS and CDR2 FNYEAQ. CDR3: CASSPRTGGIYEQYF. The CDR3 DNA is TGTGCCAGCAGCCCGAGGACAGGGGGGATCTACGAGCAGTACTTC. Using reference TRBV7-6 and TRBJ2-7 for the parts outside the CDR3, the full variable domain is GAGVSQSPRYKVTKRGQDVALRCDPISGHVSLYWYRQALGQGPEFLTYFNYEAQQDKSGLPNDRFSAERPEGSISTLTIQRTEQRDSAMYRCASSPRTGGIYEQYFGPGTRLTVT.

This clone has more than one count but fewer than ten. CDR3 amino acids: CASSFPDRDEQYF. CDR3 sequence (DNA): TGTGCCAGCAGCTTCCCGGACAGGGACGAGCAGTACTTC. The V and J genes are TRBV5-5 and TRBJ2-7; 8 nucleotides agree with TRBD1. The germline V gene has CDR1 SGHKS and CDR2 YYEKEE (reference sequence). CDR3 size: 13 residues. The J segment lost 5 bases and the V segment lost 2 bases, leaving 3 bases of the junction unmatched. Combining the CDR3 with reference TRBV5-5 and TRBJ2-7 gives the whole variable domain DAGVTQSPTHLIKTRGQQVTLRCSPISGHKSVSWYQQVLGQGPQFIFQYYEKEERGRGNFPDRFSARQFPNYSSELNVNALLLGDSALYLCASSFPDRDEQYFGPGTRLTVT.

The chain uses TRBV10-2 and TRBJ1-5; 8 nucleotides line up with TRBD1. The CDR3 loop spans 14 amino acids. Germline V gene data show CDR1 as WSHSY and CDR2 as SAAADI. Trimming removed 4 bases from V and 7 bases from J; junction bases left unmatched: 6. The CDR3 loop reads CASSAGGMRQPQHF. CDR3 in DNA: TGCGCCAGCAGTGCAGGGGGCATGCGACAGCCCCAGCATTTT.

CDR3 DNA: TGTGCCAGCAGCTACGGACAGCCCAAAGGTTCACCCCTCCACTTT. Its translation is CASSYGQPKGSPLHF. The genes are TRBV6-5 and TRBJ1-6; TRBD1 might be the D (6 bases). The germline gives CDR1 MNHEY, CDR2 SVGAGI. There are 15 residues in the CDR3. Trimming stripped 6 bases from V and 9 bases from J, with 18 bases between.

The chain couples TRBV11-2 to TRBJ1-1; D is uncertain. The CDR3 runs 15 residues. V was trimmed by 1 base and J by 0 bases, leaving 9 bases between them. CDR1 SGHAT and CDR2 FQNNGV come from the germline V gene. The CDR3 coding sequence is TGTGCCAGCAGCTTAGTTGGAGCCATGAACACTGAAGCTTTCTTT. The encoded protein is CASSLVGAMNTEAFF.

The chain joins TRBV25-1 to TRBJ1-1; D is ambiguous. The CDR3 extends over 13 amino acids. Germline-derived CDR1 and CDR2 are MGHDK and SYGVNS. V was pared by 2 bases and J by 0 bases, with 4 bases between. CDR3 sequence: CASSENMNTEAFF. The CDR3 coding sequence is TGTGCCAGCAGTGAAAACATGAACACTGAAGCTTTCTTT.

This clone was seen more than once but under ten times. For the CDR3, the DNA is TGCAGCGTGGGGCTAGCTGGGGCCAACGTCCTGACTTTC. Protein product: CSVGLAGANVLTF. The chain is built from TRBV29-1 and TRBJ2-6, with D tentatively TRBD1 (5 bases). Germline assignment: CDR1 SQVTM and CDR2 ANQGSEA. V lost 6 bases to trimming and J lost 2 bases, with 8 bases between them. The CDR3 length is 13 residues.

CDR3 nucleotides: TGTGCCAGCAGTGAATGGGGGGGTAGCGGGAGTGTTGCGGATACGCAGTATTTT. This codes for CASSEWGGSGSVADTQYF. The chain recombines TRBV25-1 with TRBJ2-3; TRBD2 matches at 9 bases. The CDR3 totals 18 residues. Trimming at V came to 1 base and at J to 6 bases, leaving 14 bases not matched to a gene. Per the germline V gene, CDR1 is MGHDK and CDR2 is SYGVNS.

This chain connects TRBV4-1 to TRBJ1-5; 7 bases align to TRBD1. This CDR3 comprises 17 residues. Germline V gives CDR1 MGHRA, CDR2 YSYEKL. The trim removed 4 bases at V and 6 bases at J, leaving 15 bases unmatched. This CDR3 reads CASSPNQGGRESQPQHF. As DNA, the CDR3 is TGCGCCAGCAGCCCCAACCAGGGGGGTCGGGAAAGTCAGCCCCAGCATTTT.

V is TRBV29-1 and J is TRBJ2-3, with TRBD1 identical over 7 bases. The germline V gene encodes CDR1 SQVTM and CDR2 ANQGSEA. The J segment lost 5 bases and the V segment lost 8 bases, leaving 10 bases of the junction unmatched. The CDR3 spans 13 residues. The CDR3 sequence: CSYGGQHRDTQYF. As DNA, the CDR3 is TGCAGCTATGGGGGACAGCACAGAGATACGCAGTATTTT.

This chain joins TRBV7-9 and TRBJ2-7; no definite D call. V was shortened by 6 bases and J by 0 bases, with 12 bases between the two germline ends. Per the germline V gene, CDR1 is SEHNR and CDR2 is FQNEAQ (reference sequence). There are 14 residues in the CDR3. The CDR3 region has the DNA TGTGCCAGCAGTTCTGACTCCTACTCCTACGAGCAGTACTTC. Residues: CASSSDSYSYEQYF.

The rearrangement joins TRBV6-5 to TRBJ1-5, with TRBD1 matching 7 bases. Trimming at V came to 5 bases and at J to 5 bases, leaving 6 bases not matched to a gene. Looked up from germline, CDR1 is MNHEY and CDR2 is SVGAGI. The CDR3 contains 14 residues. The chain's CDR3 is CASSRTGGDQPQHF. CDR3 sequence (DNA): TGTGCCAGCAGTCGGACAGGAGGGGATCAGCCCCAGCATTTT.

Of note for this clone: A read error may produce the germline difference seen at one junction end. This sample also contains other DNA sequences that code for the same CDR3. The rearrangement uses TRBV7-7 and TRBJ2-7; TRBD1 matches 7 bases. The germline CDR1 and CDR2 sequences are SSHAT and FNYEAQ (reference sequence). The CDR3 extends over 14 amino acids. The CDR3 reads CASSPDRASYEQYF. CDR3 in DNA: TGTGCTAGCAGCCCTGACAGGGCTTCCTACGAGCAGTACTTC.

The chain has TRBV7-9 and TRBJ1-5; weak D call: TRBD1 (5 bases). The CDR3 contains 14 residues. V was trimmed by 1 base and J by 7 bases, leaving 11 bases between them. Per the germline V gene, CDR1 is SEHNR and CDR2 is FQNEAQ (reference sequence). In DNA, the CDR3 is TGTGCCAGCAGCTTAGGACAGACCGGGCAGCCCCAGCATTTT. As protein: CASSLGQTGQPQHF.